Listed below are T cell receptor beta chains from one sample, sequenced in a study of T cells in Graves' hyperthyroidism and ophthalmopathy. TCRdb processed the multiplex PCR reads anew with MiXCR; each CDR3 protein has one entry. Counted here are around 600,000 distinct CDR3 sequences, approximately 15% occurring once; the ten biggest clones make up around 13%. Sequences were obtained from blood. The receptors were gathered from a woman aged 45-59 years with Graves' ophthalmopathy. Each CDR3 is given with its conserved first and last residue. Some rows mark clone size as missing; the rest say once, few, many or name a class of expanded clone.

clone size	V gene	J gene	CDR3 length	CDR3 protein
few	TRBV4-3	TRBJ2-1	17	CASSQEVTGGGGWEQFF
few	TRBV20-1	TRBJ1-6	16	CSARDLREIMGSPLHF
many	TRBV7-9	TRBJ1-6	13	CASSTQTGSPLHF
-	TRBV28	TRBJ1-5	17	CASTLGGPNRFNQPQHF
-	TRBV6-1	TRBJ1-6	16	CASSARGGQNNSPLHF
many	TRBV11-2	TRBJ2-5	17	CASSLNHMTGSQETQYF
few	TRBV7-2	TRBJ2-7	15	CASSPLGGRGYEQYF
-	TRBV20-1	TRBJ1-1	12	CSASRQGAEAFF
many	TRBV7-9	TRBJ2-4	14	CASSPGLAGDIQYF
-	TRBV6-5	TRBJ2-7	13	CASVRVDLYEQYF
many	TRBV2	TRBJ1-5	15	CASKGKLLSNQPQHF
many	TRBV6-6	TRBJ2-7	14	CASSYAGNSYEQYF
-	TRBV20-1	TRBJ2-7	13	CSATGQADYEQYF
many	TRBV12-3/TRBV12-4	TRBJ1-1	12	CASSFGGFEAFF
many	TRBV12-3/TRBV12-4	TRBJ1-5	14	CASSFWGASQPQHF
-	TRBV27	TRBJ1-1	14	CASSLPGTNTEAFF
few	TRBV20-1	TRBJ2-2	16	CSARDYTSANTGELFF
many	TRBV2	TRBJ2-1	14	CASSELAGGSEQFF
many	TRBV7-9	TRBJ1-1	15	CASSLDGTRNTEAFF
few	TRBV28	TRBJ2-3	15	CASSLGGAHSDTQYF
many	TRBV6-2/TRBV6-3	TRBJ2-1	13	CASVLAGVDEQFF
many	TRBV30	TRBJ2-1	17	CAWSAGSAGSSYNEQFF